The 16 T cell receptor beta chains presented below share a single source sample, sequenced in a study of T cell responses to AZD1222 COVID-19 vaccine. TCRdb's copy holds only in-frame clones and misses some; the assay was immunoSEQ multiplex PCR. In the table there are 150,000 to 200,000 clones, over 80% of which are singletons. The sequenced sample was peripheral blood, obtained on day 0 of AZD1222 vaccination. The source of these receptors is an adult in good health.

The CDR3 sequence: CASSIGGAETQYF. The CDR3 DNA is TGTGCCAGTAGTATAGGCGGGGCAGAGACCCAGTACTTC. The V and J genes are TRBV19 and TRBJ2-5, with D possibly matching TRBD2 (6 bases). V was pared by 1 base and J by 4 bases, with 7 bases between. Per the germline V gene, CDR1 is LNHDA and CDR2 is SQIVND (reference sequence). This CDR3 is built from 13 residues.

The V call is TRBV14, the J call TRBJ1-1; D remains ambiguous. Trimming took off 1 base at V and 5 bases at J, with 11 bases between the two ends. From germline, CDR1 is SGHDN and CDR2 FVKESK. The CDR3 spans 14 residues. CDR3 DNA: TGTGCCAGCAGCCAAGTAGGGAGTGGGACTGAAGCTTTCTTT. Encoded protein: CASSQVGSGTEAFF.

This chain links TRBV7-9 with TRBJ1-5; 10 bases agree with TRBD1. CDR1 SEHNR and CDR2 FQNEAQ come from the germline V gene (reference sequence). Losses at the gene ends were 7 bases for V and 5 bases for J; bases not matched to a gene: 5. The CDR3 is 14 amino acids. The CDR3 sequence: CASTKGTGDQPQHF. As DNA, the CDR3 is TGTGCCAGCACCAAGGGGACAGGGGATCAGCCCCAGCATTTT.

A single count supports this clone. V is TRBV29-1 and J is TRBJ1-5; no reliable D call. Germline V gene data show CDR1 as SQVTM and CDR2 as ANQGSEA. This CDR3 spans 14 amino acids. V was cut by 4 bases and J by 2 bases, with 12 bases left in between. The CDR3 coding sequence is TGCAGCGTTGCCGGGGAACGGGGCAATCAGCCCCAGCATTTT. Protein sequence: CSVAGERGNQPQHF.

The CDR3: CASSPGVDNSPLHF. CDR3 in DNA: TGTGCCAGCAGCCCTGGTGTGGATAATTCACCCCTCCACTTT. The chain uses TRBV9 and TRBJ1-6; no definite D call. Trimming left V 4 bases short and J 5 bases short, with 10 bases between. Germline-derived CDR1 and CDR2 are SGDLS and YYNGEE. This CDR3 has 14 amino acids.

V and J are TRBV10-1 and TRBJ2-1, with 10 nucleotides matching TRBD1. Looked up from germline, CDR1 is WNHNN and CDR2 is SYGVQD (reference sequence). The CDR3 extends over 13 amino acids. V lost 10 bases, J lost 8 bases, and 8 bases stayed unmatched. The CDR3 loop is CATGTGAHDEQFF. In DNA form, the CDR3 reads TGCGCCACCGGGACAGGGGCTCACGATGAGCAGTTCTTC.

The chain has TRBV7-9 and TRBJ2-1; D possibly uses TRBD1 or TRBD2 (5 bases each). Per germline, CDR1 SEHNR and CDR2 FQNEAQ (reference sequence). The CDR3 is made up of 14 amino acids. V was cut by 7 bases and J by 5 bases, with 15 bases left in between. The CDR3 loop is CASTTGWDHNEQFF. CDR3 bases: TGTGCCAGCACCACCGGCTGGGACCACAATGAGCAGTTCTTC.

Only a few counts were recorded for this clone. V is TRBV3-1 (or the pseudogene TRBV3-2) and J is TRBJ1-3; a weak D match, TRBD1 (5 bases). Germline values: CDR1 LGHDT, CDR2 YNNKEL (reference sequence). Trimming pared 4 bases from V and 2 bases from J, leaving 18 bases between. CDR3 length equals 17 residues. Here the CDR3 DNA reads TGTGCCAGCAGCCCCATTGGGGCGACTTCAACTGGAAACACCATATATTTT. Encoded protein: CASSPIGATSTGNTIYF.

This chain connects TRBV5-1 to TRBJ2-5; 7 positions match TRBD2. After removal of 7 bases from V and 1 base from J, the junction contained 10 bases not matched to a gene. The CDR3 is made up of 15 amino acids. Germline-derived CDR1 and CDR2 are SGHRS and YFSETQ. Written as DNA, the CDR3 is TGCGCCAGCTACATTAGTTTAGCGGGCCAAGAGACCCAGTACTTC. Protein: CASYISLAGQETQYF.

The rearrangement joins TRBV6-5 to TRBJ1-3; D gene uncertain. V was shortened by 7 bases and J by 4 bases, with 8 bases between the two germline ends. The CDR3 has 12 residues. Germline assignment: CDR1 MNHEY and CDR2 SVGAGI. CDR3 sequence reads: CASKGTGNTIYF. CDR3 bases: TGTGCCAGCAAGGGTACGGGAAACACCATATATTTT.

The rearrangement joins TRBV9 to TRBJ2-6; D uncertain. Germline-derived CDR1 and CDR2 are SGDLS and YYNGEE. The V end lost 0 bases, the J end lost 1 base, and 5 bases lay between the germline ends. CDR3 length equals 15 residues. This chain's CDR3 is CASSVAASGANVLTF. CDR3 nucleotides: TGTGCCAGCAGCGTAGCGGCGTCTGGGGCCAACGTCCTGACTTTC.

The chain combines TRBV4-1 with TRBJ1-6; D is possibly TRBD1 (5 bases). Germline V gene sequence: CDR1 MGHRA, CDR2 YSYEKL. V was cut by 3 bases and J by 1 base, with 10 bases left in between. CDR3 length equals 16 residues. The CDR3 protein is CASSQTGGSYNSPLHF. CDR3 bases: TGCGCCAGCAGCCAGACGGGGGGTTCCTATAATTCACCCCTCCACTTT.

This chain connects TRBV12-3 or TRBV12-4 to TRBJ2-3, with TRBD2 matching 8 bases. Trimming removed 5 bases from V and 3 bases from J; junction bases left unmatched: 1. This CDR3 has 13 amino acids. For the CDR3, the DNA is TGTGCCAGCAGTGGCGGGGGGACAGATACGCAGTATTTT. It codes for CASSGGGTDTQYF.

This clone appeared a few times. The J gene is TRBJ1-2, the V gene TRBV12-3 or TRBV12-4; D unclear. V was trimmed by 3 bases and J by 8 bases, leaving 7 bases between them. The length of the CDR3 is 11 residues. The CDR3 nucleotides read TGTGCCAGCAGTTTGTCCGTGGGCTACACCTTC. It is translated as CASSLSVGYTF.

The genes are TRBV6-6 and TRBJ1-4; the D gene is possibly TRBD1 (6 bases). V gave up 0 bases and J gave up 2 bases, with 10 bases separating them. This CDR3 has 16 amino acids. Germline V gene sequence: CDR1 MNHNY, CDR2 SVGAGI (reference sequence). In DNA form, the CDR3 reads TGTGCCAGCAGTTACTCACAGGGAACGACTAATGAAAAACTGTTTTTT. Translated, it gives CASSYSQGTTNEKLFF.

V usage is TRBV7-8 and J usage is TRBJ1-5; possible D gene TRBD1, 5 bases. Germline values: CDR1 SGHVS, CDR2 FQNEAQ. CDR3 length equals 12 residues. With 3 bases removed from V and 7 bases from J, the gap between germline ends came to 7 bases. The DNA of the CDR3 is TGTGCCAGCAGCTTCCCAGGGCAGCCCCAGCATTTT. Translating it yields CASSFPGQPQHF.